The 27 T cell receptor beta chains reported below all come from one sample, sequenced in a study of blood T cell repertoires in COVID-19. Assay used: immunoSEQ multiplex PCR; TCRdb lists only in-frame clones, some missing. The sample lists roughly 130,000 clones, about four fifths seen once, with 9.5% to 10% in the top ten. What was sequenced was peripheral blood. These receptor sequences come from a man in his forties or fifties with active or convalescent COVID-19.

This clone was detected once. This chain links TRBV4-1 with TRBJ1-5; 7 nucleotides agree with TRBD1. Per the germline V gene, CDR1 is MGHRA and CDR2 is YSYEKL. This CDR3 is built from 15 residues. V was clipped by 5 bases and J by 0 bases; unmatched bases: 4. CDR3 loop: CASSLGQSSNQPQHF. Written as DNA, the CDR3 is TGCGCCAGCAGCTTGGGACAGAGTAGCAATCAGCCCCAGCATTTT.

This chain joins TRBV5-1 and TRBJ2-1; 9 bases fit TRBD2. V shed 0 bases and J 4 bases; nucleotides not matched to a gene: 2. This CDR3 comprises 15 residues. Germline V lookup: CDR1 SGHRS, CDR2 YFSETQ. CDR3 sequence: CASSLGLADYNEQFF. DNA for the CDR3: TGCGCCAGCAGCTTGGGACTAGCGGATTACAATGAGCAGTTCTTC.

This CDR3 is CASSWDRGRSGNTIYF. As DNA, the CDR3 is TGTGCCAGCAGCTGGGACAGGGGACGCTCTGGAAACACCATATATTTT. The chain joins TRBV5-6 to TRBJ1-3; 10 positions agree with TRBD1. The CDR3 contains 16 residues. Germline CDR1 SGHDT, CDR2 YYEEEE. V shed 3 bases and J 0 bases; nucleotides not matched to a gene: 3. The full variable domain, completed using reference TRBV5-6 and TRBJ1-3, is DAGVTQSPTHLIKTRGQQVTLRCSPKSGHDTVSWYQQALGQGPQFIFQYYEEEERQRGNFPDRFSGHQFPNYSSELNVNALLLGDSALYLCASSWDRGRSGNTIYFGEGSWLTVV.

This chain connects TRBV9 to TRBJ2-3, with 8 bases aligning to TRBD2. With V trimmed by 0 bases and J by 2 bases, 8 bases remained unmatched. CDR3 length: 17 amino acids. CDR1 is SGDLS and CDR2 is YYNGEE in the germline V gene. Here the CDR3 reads CASSVGASGGSTDTQYF. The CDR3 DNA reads TGTGCCAGCAGCGTAGGGGCCAGCGGGGGCTCCACAGATACGCAGTATTTT.

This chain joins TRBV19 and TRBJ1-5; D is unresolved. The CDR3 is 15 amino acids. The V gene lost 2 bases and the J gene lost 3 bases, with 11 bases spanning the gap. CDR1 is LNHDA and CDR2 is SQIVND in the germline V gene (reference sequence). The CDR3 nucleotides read TGTGCCAGTAGTATAAGGCAGACTACCAATCAGCCCCAGCATTTT. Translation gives CASSIRQTTNQPQHF.

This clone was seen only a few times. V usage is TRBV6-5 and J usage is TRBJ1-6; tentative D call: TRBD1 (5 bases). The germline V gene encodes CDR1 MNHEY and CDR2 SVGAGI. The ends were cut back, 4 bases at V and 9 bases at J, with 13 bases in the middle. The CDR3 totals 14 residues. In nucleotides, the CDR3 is TGTGCCAGCAGTTTAGGGGACTCGGGTTCACCCCTCCACTTT. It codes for CASSLGDSGSPLHF.

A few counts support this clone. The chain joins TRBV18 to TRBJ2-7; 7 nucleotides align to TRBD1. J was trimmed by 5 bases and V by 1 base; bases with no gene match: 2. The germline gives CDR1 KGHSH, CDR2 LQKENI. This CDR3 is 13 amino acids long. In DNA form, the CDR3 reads TGTGCCAGCTCACCACAGGGGGCGAACGAGCAGTACTTC. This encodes CASSPQGANEQYF.

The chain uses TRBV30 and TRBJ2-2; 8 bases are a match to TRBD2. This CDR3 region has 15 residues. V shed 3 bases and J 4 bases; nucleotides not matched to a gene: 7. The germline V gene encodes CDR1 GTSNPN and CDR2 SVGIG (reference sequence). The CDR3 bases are TGTGCCTGGAGGGAGAATAGCGGGGTCACCGGGGAGCTGTTTTTT. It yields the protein CAWRENSGVTGELFF.

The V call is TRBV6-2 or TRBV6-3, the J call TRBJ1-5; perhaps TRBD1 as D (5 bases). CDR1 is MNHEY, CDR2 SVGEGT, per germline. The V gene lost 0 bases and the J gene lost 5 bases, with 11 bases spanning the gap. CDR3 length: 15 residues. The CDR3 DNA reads TGTGCCAGCAGTTACTCGAGGAGGGGTGATCAGCCCCAGCATTTT. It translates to CASSYSRRGDQPQHF.

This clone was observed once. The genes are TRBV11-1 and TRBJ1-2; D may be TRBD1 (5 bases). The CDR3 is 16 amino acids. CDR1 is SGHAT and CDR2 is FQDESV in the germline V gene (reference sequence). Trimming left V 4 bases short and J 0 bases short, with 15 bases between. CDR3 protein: CASSSRGTLTNYGYTF. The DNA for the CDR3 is TGTGCCAGCAGCTCGAGAGGGACTCTAACTAACTATGGCTACACCTTC.

The CDR3 is CATGGALTNEKLFF. For the CDR3, the DNA is TGTGCCACCGGGGGGGCCTTAACTAATGAAAAACTGTTTTTT. The rearrangement joins TRBV6-6 to TRBJ1-4, with TRBD1 as a possible D gene (6 bases). CDR3 length: 14 residues. CDR1 and CDR2 from the germline V gene are MNHNY and SVGAGI (reference sequence). V lost 10 bases and J 1 base, leaving 13 bases between the germline ends.

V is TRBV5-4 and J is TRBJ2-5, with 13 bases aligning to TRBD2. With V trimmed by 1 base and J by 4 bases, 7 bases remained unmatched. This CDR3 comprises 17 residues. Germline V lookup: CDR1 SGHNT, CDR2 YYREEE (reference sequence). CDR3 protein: CASSLWGTSGVRETQYF. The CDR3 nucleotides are TGTGCCAGCAGCTTGTGGGGGACTAGCGGGGTTCGAGAGACCCAGTACTTC.

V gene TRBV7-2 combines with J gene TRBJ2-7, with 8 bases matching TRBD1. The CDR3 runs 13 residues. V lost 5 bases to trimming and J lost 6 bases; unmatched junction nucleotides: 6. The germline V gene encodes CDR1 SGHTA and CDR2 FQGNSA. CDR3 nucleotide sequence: TGTGCCAGCAGCACCATACAGGGGGGCGAGCAGTACTTC. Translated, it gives CASSTIQGGEQYF.

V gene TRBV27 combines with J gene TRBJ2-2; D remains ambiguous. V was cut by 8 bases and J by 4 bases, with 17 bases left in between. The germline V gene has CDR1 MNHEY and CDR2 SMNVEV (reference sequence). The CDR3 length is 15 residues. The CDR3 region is CASRTSGPSTGELFF. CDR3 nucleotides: TGTGCCAGCCGTACCTCAGGCCCGAGCACCGGGGAGCTGTTTTTT.

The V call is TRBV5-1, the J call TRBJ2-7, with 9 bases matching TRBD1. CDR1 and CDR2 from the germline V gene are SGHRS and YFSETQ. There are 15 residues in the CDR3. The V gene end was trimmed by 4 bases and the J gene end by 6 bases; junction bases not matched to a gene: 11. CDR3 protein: CASSLGGTGLGEQYF. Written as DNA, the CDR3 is TGCGCCAGCAGCCTGGGAGGGACAGGGTTGGGCGAGCAGTACTTC.

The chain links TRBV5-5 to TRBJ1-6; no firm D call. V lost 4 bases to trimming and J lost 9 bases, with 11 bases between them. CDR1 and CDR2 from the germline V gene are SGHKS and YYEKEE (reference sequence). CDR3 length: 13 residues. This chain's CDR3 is CASSPFVRSPLHF. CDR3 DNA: TGTGCCAGCAGCCCCTTTGTGCGTTCACCCCTCCACTTT.

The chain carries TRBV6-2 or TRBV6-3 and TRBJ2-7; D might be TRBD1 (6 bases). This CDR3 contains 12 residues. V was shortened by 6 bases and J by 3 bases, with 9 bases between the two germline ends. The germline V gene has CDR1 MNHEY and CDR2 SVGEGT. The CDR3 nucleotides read TGTGCCAGCAGCGGACAGAACTACGAGCAGTACTTC. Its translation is CASSGQNYEQYF.

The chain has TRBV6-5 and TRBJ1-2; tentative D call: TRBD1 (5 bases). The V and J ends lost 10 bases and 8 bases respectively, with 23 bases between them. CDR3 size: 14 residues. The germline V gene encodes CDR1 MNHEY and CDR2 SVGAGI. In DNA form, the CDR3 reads TGTGCCACCAAGCGGGGGAGTGAGGTGGGCGGCTACACCTTC. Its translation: CATKRGSEVGGYTF.

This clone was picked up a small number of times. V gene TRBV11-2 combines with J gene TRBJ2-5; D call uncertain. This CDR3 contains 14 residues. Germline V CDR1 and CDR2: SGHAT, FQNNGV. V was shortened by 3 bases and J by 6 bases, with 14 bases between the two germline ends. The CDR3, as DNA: TGTGCCAGCAGCTTGAGAGATTTGTCGCAGACCCAGTACTTC. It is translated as CASSLRDLSQTQYF.

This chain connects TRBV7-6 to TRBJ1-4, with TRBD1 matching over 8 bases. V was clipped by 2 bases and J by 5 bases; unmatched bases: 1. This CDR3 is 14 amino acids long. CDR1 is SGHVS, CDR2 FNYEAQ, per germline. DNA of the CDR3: TGTGCCAGCAGCTTATGGACAGGGAATGAAAAACTGTTTTTT. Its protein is CASSLWTGNEKLFF.

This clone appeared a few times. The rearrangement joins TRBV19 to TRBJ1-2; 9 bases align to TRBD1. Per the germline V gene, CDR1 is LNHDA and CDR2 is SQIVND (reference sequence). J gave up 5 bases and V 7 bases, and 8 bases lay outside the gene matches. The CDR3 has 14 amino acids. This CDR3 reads CASNPRDRAYGYTF. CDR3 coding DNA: TGTGCCAGTAACCCCCGGGACAGGGCTTATGGCTACACCTTC. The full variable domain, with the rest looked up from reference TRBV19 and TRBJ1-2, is DGGITQSPKYLFRKEGQNVTLSCEQNLNHDAMYWYRQDPGQGLRLIYYSQIVNDFQKGDIAEGYSVSREKKESFPLTVTSAQKNPTAFYLCASNPRDRAYGYTFGSGTRLTVV.

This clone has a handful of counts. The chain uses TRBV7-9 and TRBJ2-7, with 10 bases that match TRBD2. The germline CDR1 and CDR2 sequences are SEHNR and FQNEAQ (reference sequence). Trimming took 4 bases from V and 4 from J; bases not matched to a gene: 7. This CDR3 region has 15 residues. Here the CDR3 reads CASSSLGLASYEQYF. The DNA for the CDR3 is TGTGCCAGCAGCTCCCTGGGACTAGCGTCGTACGAGCAGTACTTC. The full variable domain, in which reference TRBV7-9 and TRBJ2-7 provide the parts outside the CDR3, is DTGVSQNPRHKITKRGQNVTFRCDPISEHNRLYWYRQTLGQGPEFLTYFQNEAQLEKSRLLSDRFSAERPKGSFSTLEIQRTEQGDSAMYLCASSSLGLASYEQYFGPGTRLTVT.

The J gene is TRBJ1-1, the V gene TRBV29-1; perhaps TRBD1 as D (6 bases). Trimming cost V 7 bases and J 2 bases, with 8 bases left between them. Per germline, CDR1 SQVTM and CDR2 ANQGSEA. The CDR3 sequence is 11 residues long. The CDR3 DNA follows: TGCAGCGGGGGACACAACACTGAAGCTTTCTTT. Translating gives CSGGHNTEAFF.

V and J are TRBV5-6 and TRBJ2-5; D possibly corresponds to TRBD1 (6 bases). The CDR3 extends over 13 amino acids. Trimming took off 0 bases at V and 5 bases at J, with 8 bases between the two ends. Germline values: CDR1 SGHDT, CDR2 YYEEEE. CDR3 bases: TGTGCCAGCAGCTTGGACAGGGTGGAGACCCAGTACTTC. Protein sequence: CASSLDRVETQYF.

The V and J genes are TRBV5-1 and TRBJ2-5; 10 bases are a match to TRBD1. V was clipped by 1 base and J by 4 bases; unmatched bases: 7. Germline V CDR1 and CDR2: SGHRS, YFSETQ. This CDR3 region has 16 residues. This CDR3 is CASSLFGQGVGETQYF. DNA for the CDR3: TGCGCCAGCAGCTTGTTTGGACAGGGGGTTGGAGAGACCCAGTACTTC. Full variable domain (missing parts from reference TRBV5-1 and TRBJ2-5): KAGVTQTPRYLIKTRGQQVTLSCSPISGHRSVSWYQQTPGQGLQFLFEYFSETQRNKGNFPGRFSGRQFSNSRSEMNVSTLELGDSALYLCASSLFGQGVGETQYFGPGTRLLVL.

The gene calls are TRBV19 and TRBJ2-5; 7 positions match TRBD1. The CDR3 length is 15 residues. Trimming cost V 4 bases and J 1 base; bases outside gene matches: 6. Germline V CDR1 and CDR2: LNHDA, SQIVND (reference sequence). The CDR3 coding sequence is TGTGCCAGTAGTAATCGACAGGGCCTCCAAGAGACCCAGTACTTC. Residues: CASSNRQGLQETQYF.

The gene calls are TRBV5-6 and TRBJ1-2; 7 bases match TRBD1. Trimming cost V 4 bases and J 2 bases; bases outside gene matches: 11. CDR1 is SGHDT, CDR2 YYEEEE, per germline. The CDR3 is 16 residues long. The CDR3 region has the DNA TGTGCCAGCAGCCCCGAGGGCAGGGGGAAGAACTATGGCTACACCTTC. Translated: CASSPEGRGKNYGYTF.